These 14 T cell receptor beta chains share one sample of origin, sequenced in a study of shared clonotypes between healthy human individuals. Sequencing used immunoSEQ multiplex PCR; TCRdb keeps in-frame clones, though not all of them. The sample carries approximately 2.3 million clones, 85% to 95% recorded once. The specimen sequenced was naive CD4+ T cells from PBMCs. Subset meaning: CD45RA+ positively selected. The receptors come from a young man in good health. Some clones in this sample may be carry-over from other donors' samples.

The chain carries TRBV5-1 and TRBJ1-1; D is unclear. The CDR3 runs to 15 residues. V was clipped by 2 bases and J by 1 base, with 12 bases between them. Germline-derived CDR1 and CDR2 are SGHRS and YFSETQ. In DNA form, the CDR3 reads TGCGCCAGCAGCTTTGATCACCAGACGAACACTGAAGCTTTCTTT. The encoded protein is CASSFDHQTNTEAFF.

This clone was seen a single time. Other DNA sequences from this sample encode an identical CDR3 as well. This chain joins TRBV2 and TRBJ1-2; possibly TRBD1 for D (5 bases). This CDR3 has 12 amino acids. V was shortened by 6 bases and J by 7 bases, with 12 bases between the two germline ends. CDR1 and CDR2 (germline): SNHLY, FYNNEI. The CDR3 DNA is TGTGCCAGCAGCTCCGACAGCCTTGGCTACACCTTC. Its translation is CASSSDSLGYTF.

The rearrangement links TRBV6-1 to TRBJ1-2, with 10 bases matching TRBD1. CDR3 length equals 16 residues. Trimming at V came to 0 bases and at J to 6 bases, leaving 7 bases not matched to a gene. The V gene's germline CDR1 is MNHNS and CDR2 SASEGT. The CDR3 nucleotides read TGTGCCAGCAGTGAAGCGGTTAGACAGGGGGCTGATGGCTACACCTTC. Translation: CASSEAVRQGADGYTF.

The J gene is TRBJ1-1, the V gene TRBV5-1, with 8 bases that match TRBD1. Germline V gene sequence: CDR1 SGHRS, CDR2 YFSETQ. The V segment lost 3 bases and the J segment 4 bases; nucleotides outside the gene matches: 8. This CDR3 spans 15 amino acids. The CDR3 loop reads CASSYTGQGGTEAFF. The CDR3 bases are TGCGCCAGCAGCTACACTGGACAGGGAGGCACTGAAGCTTTCTTT.

The chain employs TRBV29-1 and TRBJ2-5, with a possible D match to TRBD2 (7 bases). The CDR3 loop spans 15 amino acids. CDR1 is SQVTM, CDR2 ANQGSEA, per germline. Trimming stripped 3 bases from V and 1 base from J, with 15 bases between. The CDR3 spells CSVDSEGGIQETQYF. Here the CDR3 DNA reads TGCAGCGTTGACAGTGAGGGGGGGATCCAAGAGACCCAGTACTTC.

The chain is built from TRBV7-8 and TRBJ2-2; no firm D call. Germline CDR1 SGHVS, CDR2 FQNEAQ. Deletions cut 5 bases from V and 0 bases from J, with 10 bases between. The CDR3 sequence is 15 residues long. As DNA, the CDR3 is TGTGCCAGCAGCCCCCGGTCTACGAACACCGGGGAGCTGTTTTTT. As protein: CASSPRSTNTGELFF.

V gene TRBV5-5 combines with J gene TRBJ1-1, with 8 positions matching TRBD1. Germline loops: CDR1 SGHKS, CDR2 YYEKEE (reference sequence). This CDR3 region has 16 residues. J lost 0 bases, V lost 0 bases, and 4 bases had no gene match. CDR3 coding DNA: TGTGCCAGCAGCTTGGGGACAGGGTCGATGAACACTGAAGCTTTCTTT. Its protein is CASSLGTGSMNTEAFF.

The chain combines TRBV2 with TRBJ2-1, with 11 bases aligning to TRBD2. The CDR3 has 15 amino acids. Germline CDR1 reads SNHLY; CDR2 reads FYNNEI. V shed 6 bases and J 9 bases; nucleotides not matched to a gene: 10. The CDR3 loop reads CASSSLLAGVGEQFF. DNA for the CDR3: TGTGCCAGCAGCTCTTTACTAGCGGGAGTAGGTGAGCAGTTCTTC.

The V call is TRBV28, the J call TRBJ2-2; 10 nucleotides match TRBD2. CDR1 and CDR2 (germline): MDHEN, SYDVKM. V dropped 6 bases and J dropped 5; count of bases not matched to a gene: 9. This CDR3 has 16 amino acids. CDR3 bases: TGTGCCAGCAGGGACTCTACTAGCGGGAAAACCGGGGAGCTGTTTTTT. This codes for CASRDSTSGKTGELFF.

The chain carries TRBV5-1 and TRBJ2-1; maybe TRBD2 (6 bases). The CDR3 runs to 16 residues. The V end was cut by 4 bases, the J end by 0 bases, with 14 bases between. Germline V gives CDR1 SGHRS, CDR2 YFSETQ. The CDR3 region is CASSAGTPSSYNEQFF. CDR3 coding DNA: TGCGCCAGCAGCGCCGGGACTCCCAGCTCCTACAATGAGCAGTTCTTC. The entire variable domain, with the rest obtained from reference TRBV5-1 and TRBJ2-1, is as follows: KAGVTQTPRYLIKTRGQQVTLSCSPISGHRSVSWYQQTPGQGLQFLFEYFSETQRNKGNFPGRFSGRQFSNSRSEMNVSTLELGDSALYLCASSAGTPSSYNEQFFGPGTRLTVL.

This sequence joins TRBV6-4 and TRBJ2-2; the match to TRBD2 covers 10 bases. CDR3 length equals 15 residues. V trimming: 6 bases; J trimming: 1 base; junction bases outside the gene matches: 2. The germline CDR1 and CDR2 sequences are MRHNA and SNTAGT. The CDR3, as DNA: TGTGCCAGCAGGCGACTAGCGGGGAACACCGGGGAGCTGTTTTTT. It codes for CASRRLAGNTGELFF.

The chain couples TRBV7-6 to TRBJ2-5, with D possibly called TRBD1 or TRBD2 (6 bases each). CDR3 length: 16 amino acids. Germline V CDR1 and CDR2: SGHVS, FNYEAQ. V was pared by 5 bases and J by 4 bases, with 20 bases between. The CDR3 DNA is TGTGCCAGCAGCCTCCCCGGGGGACACTCACCAGAGACCCAGTACTTC. Protein: CASSLPGGHSPETQYF.

In this sample, this clone turned up a few times. V gene TRBV19 combines with J gene TRBJ1-2; TRBD1 agrees at 7 bases. V shed 6 bases and J 7 bases; nucleotides not matched to a gene: 5. The CDR3 has 12 residues. Germline V gene sequence: CDR1 LNHDA, CDR2 SQIVND (reference sequence). CDR3 DNA: TGTGCCAGTAGCACGACAGGGCTTGGCTACACCTTC. It codes for CASSTTGLGYTF.

This clone was counted a single time. The identical CDR3 is also encoded by other nucleotide sequences in the sample. The V gene is TRBV6-5, the J gene TRBJ2-1, with unresolved D. Germline loops: CDR1 MNHEY, CDR2 SVGAGI. Trimming pared 4 bases from V and 4 bases from J, leaving 5 bases between. The CDR3 covers 12 residues. CDR3 nucleotide sequence: TGTGCCAGCAGTTCTAGGTACAATGAGCAGTTCTTC. This codes for CASSSRYNEQFF.